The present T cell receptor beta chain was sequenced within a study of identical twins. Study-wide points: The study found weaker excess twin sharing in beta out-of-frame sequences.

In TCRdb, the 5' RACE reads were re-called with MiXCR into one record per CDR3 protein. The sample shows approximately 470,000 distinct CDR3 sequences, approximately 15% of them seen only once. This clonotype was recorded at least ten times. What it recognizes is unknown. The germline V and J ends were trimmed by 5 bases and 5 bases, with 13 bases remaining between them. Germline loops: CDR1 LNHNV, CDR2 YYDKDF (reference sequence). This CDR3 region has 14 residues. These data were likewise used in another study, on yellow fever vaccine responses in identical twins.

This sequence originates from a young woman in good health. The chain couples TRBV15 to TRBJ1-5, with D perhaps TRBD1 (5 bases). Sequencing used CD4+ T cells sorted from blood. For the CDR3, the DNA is TGTGCCACCAGCGGCTTTAAGGGGCATCAGCCCCAGCATTTT. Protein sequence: CATSGFKGHQPQHF.